Shown below are 17 T cell receptor beta chains from a single sample sequenced in a study of patients and donors after allogeneic stem cell transplantation. TCRdb analysed the RT-PCR reads with MiXCR anew, one entry per CDR3 protein. Of hundreds of thousands of distinct CDR3 sequences listed, approximately 16% were seen once; the top ten hold 6.5% to 7.5%. Sequenced material: blood, either unsorted or a sorted T cell fraction (not recorded which). These receptors were collected from a human donor who was either an allogeneic HSCT recipient or a stem cell or donor lymphocyte infusion donor (not recorded which). It is not recorded whose cells these are; they may come from a transplant donor.

The chain links TRBV4-2 to TRBJ1-5; 10 bases map to TRBD1. Germline values: CDR1 LGHNA, CDR2 YNFKEQ. This CDR3 is 14 amino acids long. With 3 bases clipped from V and 8 bases from J, the junction kept 4 bases outside the gene matches. This CDR3 reads CASSQATGGKPQHF. CDR3 in DNA: TGTGCCAGCAGCCAGGCGACAGGGGGCAAGCCCCAGCATTTT.

The rearrangement links TRBV12-3 or TRBV12-4 to TRBJ1-3, with D unclear. The V end lost 1 base, the J end lost 2 bases, and 9 bases lay between the germline ends. The CDR3 has 15 amino acids. The CDR3 sequence is CASSLDVGTGNTIYF. In DNA form, the CDR3 reads TGTGCCAGCAGTTTAGACGTGGGTACTGGAAACACCATATATTTT.

This clonotype showed up many times. The V call is TRBV12-3 or TRBV12-4, the J call TRBJ2-3; 9 bases are shared with TRBD1. There are 15 residues in the CDR3. The trim removed 4 bases at V and 2 bases at J, leaving 4 bases unmatched. The CDR3 nucleotides are TGTGCCAGCAGTTGGGACAGGGAACCCACAGATACGCAGTATTTT. Translating it yields CASSWDREPTDTQYF.

The J gene is TRBJ1-6, the V gene TRBV7-6; 10 bases map to TRBD1. V shed 0 bases, J shed 7 bases, and the junction held 3 bases outside the gene matches. This CDR3 has 16 amino acids. CDR1 SGHVS and CDR2 FNYEAQ come from the germline V gene. Here the CDR3 reads CASSLALDRGNSPLHF. CDR3 bases: TGTGCCAGCAGCTTAGCGCTGGACAGGGGGAATTCACCCCTCCACTTT. Combining the CDR3 with reference TRBV7-6 and TRBJ1-6 gives the whole variable domain GAGVSQSPRYKVTKRGQDVALRCDPISGHVSLYWYRQALGQGPEFLTYFNYEAQQDKSGLPNDRFSAERPEGSISTLTIQRTEQRDSAMYRCASSLALDRGNSPLHFGNGTRLTVT.

In its sample, this clonotype was seen a few times. The J gene is TRBJ2-1, the V gene TRBV5-1; D not resolved. The CDR3 covers 12 residues. V shed 4 bases and J shed 5 bases, with 7 bases lying between them. From germline, CDR1 is SGHRS and CDR2 YFSETQ. CDR3 sequence: CASSLGHNEQFF. The CDR3 coding sequence is TGCGCCAGCAGCCTAGGCCACAATGAGCAGTTCTTC. The whole variable domain, remainder taken from reference TRBV5-1 and TRBJ2-1, is KAGVTQTPRYLIKTRGQQVTLSCSPISGHRSVSWYQQTPGQGLQFLFEYFSETQRNKGNFPGRFSGRQFSNSRSEMNVSTLELGDSALYLCASSLGHNEQFFGPGTRLTVL.

This clonotype was detected only a few times. The rearrangement joins TRBV20-1 to TRBJ1-3; 10 bases align to TRBD1. The V gene end was trimmed by 0 bases and the J gene end by 0 bases; junction bases not matched to a gene: 5. There are 17 residues in the CDR3. Germline CDR1 DFQATT, CDR2 SNEGSKA (reference sequence). Here the CDR3 DNA reads TGCAGTGCTAGAGACGACAGGGGGCCCAGCTCTGGAAACACCATATATTTT. Its protein product is CSARDDRGPSSGNTIYF.

This clonotype was seen a few times. The V and J genes are TRBV7-9 and TRBJ1-4; D may be TRBD1 (6 bases). Germline CDR1 and CDR2: SEHNR and FQNEAQ (reference sequence). V lost 5 bases to trimming and J lost 2 bases, with 12 bases between them. The CDR3 length is 15 residues. CDR3 amino acids: CASSPVGGTNEKLFF. In nucleotides, the CDR3 is TGTGCCAGCAGCCCCGTGGGGGGCACTAATGAAAAACTGTTTTTT.

This clonotype came up a few times. V and J are TRBV3-1 and TRBJ1-4, with no clear D. Looked up from germline, CDR1 is LGHDT and CDR2 is YNNKEL (reference sequence). CDR3 size: 19 residues. V was cut by 0 bases and J by 2 bases, with 19 bases left in between. This CDR3 is CASSQDPPHRRETNEKLFF. The CDR3 nucleotides are TGTGCCAGCAGCCAAGATCCCCCCCATCGGAGGGAGACTAATGAAAAACTGTTTTTT.

This chain connects TRBV5-1 to TRBJ1-3, with 7 bases matching TRBD1. Per germline, CDR1 SGHRS and CDR2 YFSETQ. V shed 1 base and J 4 bases; nucleotides not matched to a gene: 14. This CDR3 spans 18 amino acids. DNA for the CDR3: TGCGCCAGCAGCTTGAGACCTCTTACAGGGGTGGCCGGAAACACCATATATTTT. It is translated as CASSLRPLTGVAGNTIYF.

The DNA of the CDR3 is TGCAGTGCTGGTATACCGGGACAGGTTGGAGAGACCCAGTACTTC. This encodes CSAGIPGQVGETQYF. This chain links TRBV20-1 with TRBJ2-5, with 8 bases lining up with TRBD1. The CDR3 runs to 15 residues. Per the germline V gene, CDR1 is DFQATT and CDR2 is SNEGSKA (reference sequence). The V and J ends lost 5 bases and 4 bases, in that order; junction bases with no gene match: 12.

CDR3 in amino acids: CASSVEVPDTQYF. In DNA, the CDR3 is TGTGCCAGCAGCGTAGAAGTCCCAGATACGCAGTATTTT. This chain uses TRBV9 with TRBJ2-3; D not resolved. The ends were cut back, 0 bases at V and 4 bases at J, with 6 bases in the middle. Germline V lookup: CDR1 SGDLS, CDR2 YYNGEE. CDR3 length equals 13 residues.

CDR3 amino acids: CASSIDQTSGRGNEQFF. The CDR3 nucleotides are TGTGCCAGTAGTATAGATCAGACTAGCGGGAGAGGCAATGAGCAGTTCTTC. The gene calls are TRBV19 and TRBJ2-1, with TRBD2 matching over 12 bases. Trimming took 0 bases from V and 6 from J; bases not matched to a gene: 6. Germline V gene lookup returns CDR1 LNHDA and CDR2 SQIVND (reference sequence). The CDR3 runs 17 residues.

This sequence joins TRBV30 and TRBJ2-5, with TRBD1 matching 9 bases. CDR1 and CDR2 from the germline V gene are GTSNPN and SVGIG (reference sequence). CDR3 length: 14 residues. V trimming: 2 bases; J trimming: 3 bases; junction bases outside the gene matches: 4. Written as DNA, the CDR3 is TGTGCCTGGAGTAGGGACAGGGCAGAAGAGACCCAGTACTTC. Protein product: CAWSRDRAEETQYF.

The chain links TRBV7-2 to TRBJ1-3, with D unresolved. V was clipped by 5 bases and J by 4 bases, with 18 bases between them. Germline values: CDR1 SGHTA, CDR2 FQGNSA. There are 16 residues in the CDR3. Written as DNA, the CDR3 is TGTGCCAGCAGCGAATCTTCAGGACTAGGGGGAAACACCATATATTTT. It specifies CASSESSGLGGNTIYF.

This clonotype was observed a few times. The J gene is TRBJ1-1, the V gene TRBV29-1; D is uncertain. Germline loops: CDR1 SQVTM, CDR2 ANQGSEA. Trimming took 4 bases from V and 0 from J, leaving 6 bases between them. The CDR3 contains 12 residues. This CDR3 is CSVAYMNTEAFF. CDR3 bases: TGCAGCGTTGCTTATATGAACACTGAAGCTTTCTTT.

This clonotype has a handful of counts. Written as DNA, the CDR3 is TGTGCCAGCAGTTCAGGGGGTATAGGTAATTCACCCCTCCACTTT. Its translation: CASSSGGIGNSPLHF. J is TRBJ1-6 and V is TRBV2; the match to TRBD1 covers 7 bases. The CDR3 contains 15 residues. The trim removed 5 bases at V and 6 bases at J, leaving 7 bases unmatched. The germline CDR1 and CDR2 sequences are SNHLY and FYNNEI.

This sequence joins TRBV4-1 and TRBJ1-4; no clear D. From germline, CDR1 is MGHRA and CDR2 YSYEKL. CDR3 length: 17 residues. V gave up 4 bases and J gave up 4 bases, with 19 bases separating them. The CDR3 sequence: CASSPRIVTPRNEKLFF. CDR3 sequence (DNA): TGCGCCAGCAGCCCAAGAATCGTAACACCTCGTAATGAAAAACTGTTTTTT.